The entry below describes one T cell receptor beta chain. The antigen remains undetermined. This entry belongs to a study of shared clonotypes between healthy human individuals. Study in general: For every donor, three CD4 naive, three CD4 memory, two CD8 naive and one CD8 memory plates were used.

Study observations and caveats: The study generally estimated greater richness for naive than memory subsets.

Clones were read by immunoSEQ multiplex PCR, and TCRdb kept only the in-frame ones, dropping some. The sample holds 1,400,000 or so clones, approximately 98.5% seen once. Germline V CDR1 and CDR2: MDHEN, SYDVKM. This CDR3 contains 15 residues. V was trimmed by 5 bases and J by 1 base, leaving 15 bases between them. This clonotype originated in a man aged 30-40 years in good health. The J gene is TRBJ2-7, the V gene TRBV28; D is ambiguous. The sequencing sample was made of naive CD4+ T cells sorted from blood. Subset in this sample: CD45RA+ positively selected. CDR3 nucleotides: TGTGCCAGCAGTAATCTTCCGGTCGGGTCCTACGAGCAGTACTTC. This sequence encodes CASSNLPVGSYEQYF.